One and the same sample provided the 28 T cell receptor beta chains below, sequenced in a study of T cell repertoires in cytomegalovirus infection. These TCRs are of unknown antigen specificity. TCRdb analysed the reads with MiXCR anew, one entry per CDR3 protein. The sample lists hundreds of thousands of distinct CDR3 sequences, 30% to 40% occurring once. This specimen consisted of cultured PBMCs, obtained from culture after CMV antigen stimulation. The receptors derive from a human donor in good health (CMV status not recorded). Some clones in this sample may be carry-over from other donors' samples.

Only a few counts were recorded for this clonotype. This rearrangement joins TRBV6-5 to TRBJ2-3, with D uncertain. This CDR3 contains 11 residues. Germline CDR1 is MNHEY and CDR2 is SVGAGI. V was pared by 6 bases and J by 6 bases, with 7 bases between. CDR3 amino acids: CASRIGDTQYF. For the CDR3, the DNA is TGTGCCAGCAGAATCGGGGATACGCAGTATTTT.

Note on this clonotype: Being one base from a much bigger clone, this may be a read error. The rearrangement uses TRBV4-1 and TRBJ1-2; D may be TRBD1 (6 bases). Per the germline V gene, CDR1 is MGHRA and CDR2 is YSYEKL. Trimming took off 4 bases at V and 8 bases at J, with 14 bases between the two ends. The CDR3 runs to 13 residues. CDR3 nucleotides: TGCGCCAGCAGCCCCCGGGACACTCGGGGCTACACCTTC. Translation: CASSPRDTRGYTF.

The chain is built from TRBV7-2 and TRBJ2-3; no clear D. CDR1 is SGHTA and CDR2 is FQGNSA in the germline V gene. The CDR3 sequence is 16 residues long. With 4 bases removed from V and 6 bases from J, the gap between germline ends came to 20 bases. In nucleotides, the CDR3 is TGTGCCAGCAGCTCCGAAATAAGACTCACCGGGGATACGCAGTATTTT. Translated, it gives CASSSEIRLTGDTQYF.

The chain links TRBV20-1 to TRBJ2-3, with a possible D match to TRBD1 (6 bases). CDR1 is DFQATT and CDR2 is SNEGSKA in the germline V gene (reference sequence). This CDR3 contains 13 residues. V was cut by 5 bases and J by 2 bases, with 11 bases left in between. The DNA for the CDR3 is TGCAGTGCTGGACAGACCTACACAGATACGCAGTATTTT. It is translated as CSAGQTYTDTQYF.

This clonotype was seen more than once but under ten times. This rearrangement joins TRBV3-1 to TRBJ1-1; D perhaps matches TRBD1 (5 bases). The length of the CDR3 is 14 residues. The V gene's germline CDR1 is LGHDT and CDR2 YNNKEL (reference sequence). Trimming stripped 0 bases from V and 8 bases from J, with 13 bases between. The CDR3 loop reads CASSQDPWGREAFF. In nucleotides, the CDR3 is TGTGCCAGCAGCCAAGATCCGTGGGGACGAGAAGCTTTCTTT.

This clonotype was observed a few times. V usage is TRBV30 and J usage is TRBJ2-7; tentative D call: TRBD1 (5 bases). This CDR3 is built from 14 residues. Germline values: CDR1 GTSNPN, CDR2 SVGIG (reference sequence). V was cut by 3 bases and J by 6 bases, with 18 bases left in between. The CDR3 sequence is CAWRDRSRALEQYF. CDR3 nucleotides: TGTGCCTGGAGGGACCGCAGCAGGGCCCTCGAGCAGTACTTC.

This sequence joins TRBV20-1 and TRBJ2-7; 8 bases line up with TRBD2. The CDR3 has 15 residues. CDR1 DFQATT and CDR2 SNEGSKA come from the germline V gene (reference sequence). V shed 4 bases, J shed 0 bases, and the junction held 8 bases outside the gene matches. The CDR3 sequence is CSAIRGGETSYEQYF. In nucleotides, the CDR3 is TGCAGTGCTATTCGGGGGGGGGAGACCTCCTACGAGCAGTACTTC.

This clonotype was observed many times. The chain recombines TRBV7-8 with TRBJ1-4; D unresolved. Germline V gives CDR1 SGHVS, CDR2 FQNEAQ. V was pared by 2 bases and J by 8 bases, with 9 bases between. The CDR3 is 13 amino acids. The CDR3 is CASSLREIEKLFF. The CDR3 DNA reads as TGTGCCAGCAGCTTACGGGAGATCGAAAAACTGTTTTTT.

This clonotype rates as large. The CDR3 region is CASSTLAGTWEQYF. The CDR3, as DNA: TGTGCCAGCAGCACCCTAGCGGGTACATGGGAGCAGTACTTC. J is TRBJ2-7 and V is TRBV7-2, with 8 bases that match TRBD2. The CDR3 extends over 14 amino acids. V shed 5 bases and J 7 bases; nucleotides not matched to a gene: 10. Per the germline V gene, CDR1 is SGHTA and CDR2 is FQGNSA.

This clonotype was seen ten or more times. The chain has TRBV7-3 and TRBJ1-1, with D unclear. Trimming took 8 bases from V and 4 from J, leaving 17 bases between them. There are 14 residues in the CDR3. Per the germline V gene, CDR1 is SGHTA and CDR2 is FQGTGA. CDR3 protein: CASEQEGSITEAFF. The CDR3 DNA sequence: TGTGCCAGCGAACAAGAGGGTTCGATCACTGAAGCTTTCTTT. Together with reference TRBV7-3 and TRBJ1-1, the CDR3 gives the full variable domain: GAGVSQTPSNKVTEKGKYVELRCDPISGHTALYWYRQSLGQGPEFLIYFQGTGAADDSGLPNDRFFAVRPEGSVSTLKIQRTERGDSAVYLCASEQEGSITEAFFGQGTRLTVV.

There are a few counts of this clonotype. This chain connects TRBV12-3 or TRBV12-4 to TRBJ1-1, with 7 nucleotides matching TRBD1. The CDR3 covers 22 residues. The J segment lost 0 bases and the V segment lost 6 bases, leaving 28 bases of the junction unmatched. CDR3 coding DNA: TGTGCCAGCAGCTCAATCACCTCCCGGATGAAAGGGGGCGAAGGTCTGAACACTGAAGCTTTCTTT. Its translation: CASSSITSRMKGGEGLNTEAFF.

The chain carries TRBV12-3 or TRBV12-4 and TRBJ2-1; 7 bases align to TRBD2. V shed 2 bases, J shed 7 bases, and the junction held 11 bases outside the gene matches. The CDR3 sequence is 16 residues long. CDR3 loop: CASSLRWGEGRNEQFF. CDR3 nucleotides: TGTGCCAGCAGTTTACGGTGGGGGGAGGGCCGGAATGAGCAGTTCTTC.

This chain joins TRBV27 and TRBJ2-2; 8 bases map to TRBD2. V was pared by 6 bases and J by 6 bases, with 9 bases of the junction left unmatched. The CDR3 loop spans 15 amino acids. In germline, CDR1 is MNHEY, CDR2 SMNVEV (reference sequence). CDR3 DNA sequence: TGTGCCAGCAGCAAACCGGGACTAGGCGCCGGGGAGCTGTTTTTT. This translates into CASSKPGLGAGELFF.

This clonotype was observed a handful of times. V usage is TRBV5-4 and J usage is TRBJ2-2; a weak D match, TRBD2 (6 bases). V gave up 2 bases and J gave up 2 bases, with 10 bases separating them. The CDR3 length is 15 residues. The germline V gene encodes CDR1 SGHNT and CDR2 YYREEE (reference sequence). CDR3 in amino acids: CASSFGTYNTGELFF. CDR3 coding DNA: TGTGCCAGCAGCTTCGGGACTTATAACACCGGGGAGCTGTTTTTT.

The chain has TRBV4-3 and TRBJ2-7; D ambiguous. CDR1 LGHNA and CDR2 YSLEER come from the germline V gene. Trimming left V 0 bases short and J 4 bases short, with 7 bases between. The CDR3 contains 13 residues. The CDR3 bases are TGCGCCAGCAGCCAAGATTGGGGATACGAGCAGTACTTC. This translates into CASSQDWGYEQYF.

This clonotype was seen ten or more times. The CDR3 nucleotides read TGTGCCAGCCGCAAGGGCGGGAGGGCGAACACCGGGGAGCTGTTTTTT. It specifies CASRKGGRANTGELFF. This chain connects TRBV7-2 to TRBJ2-2, with 9 bases matching TRBD2. This CDR3 comprises 16 residues. The V gene's germline CDR1 is SGHTA and CDR2 FQGNSA. Unmatched junction bases numbered 7, after V lost 8 bases and J lost 0 bases.

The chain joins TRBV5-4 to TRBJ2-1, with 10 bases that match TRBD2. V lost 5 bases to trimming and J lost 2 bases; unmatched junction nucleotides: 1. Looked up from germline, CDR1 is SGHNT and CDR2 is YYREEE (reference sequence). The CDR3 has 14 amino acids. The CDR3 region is CASSSGRTYNEQFF. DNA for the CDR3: TGTGCCAGCAGTAGCGGGAGGACCTACAATGAGCAGTTCTTC.

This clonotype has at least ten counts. The CDR3 protein is CASSLGSGARGDTQYF. As DNA, the CDR3 is TGTGCCAGCAGCTTAGGCTCAGGGGCTCGGGGAGATACGCAGTATTTT. The V gene is TRBV7-2, the J gene TRBJ2-3, with a tentative D call TRBD1 (6 bases). The CDR3 runs to 16 residues. Germline V lookup: CDR1 SGHTA, CDR2 FQGNSA. V was clipped by 1 base and J by 5 bases, with 16 bases between them.

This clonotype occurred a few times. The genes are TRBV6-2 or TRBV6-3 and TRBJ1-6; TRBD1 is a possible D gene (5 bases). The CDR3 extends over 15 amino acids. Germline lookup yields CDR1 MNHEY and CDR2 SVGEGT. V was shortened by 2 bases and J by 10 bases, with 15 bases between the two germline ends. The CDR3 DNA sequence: TGTGCCAGCAGTTACCGGGACGGAGATTCATCACCCCTCCACTTT. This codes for CASSYRDGDSSPLHF.

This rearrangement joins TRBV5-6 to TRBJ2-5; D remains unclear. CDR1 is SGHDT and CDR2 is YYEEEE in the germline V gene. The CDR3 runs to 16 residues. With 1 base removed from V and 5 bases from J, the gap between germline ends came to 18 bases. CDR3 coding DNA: TGTGCCAGCAGCTTGTATCGCGGAACCTCCGCCGAGACCCAGTACTTC. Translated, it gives CASSLYRGTSAETQYF. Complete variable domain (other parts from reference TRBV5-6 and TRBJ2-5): DAGVTQSPTHLIKTRGQQVTLRCSPKSGHDTVSWYQQALGQGPQFIFQYYEEEERQRGNFPDRFSGHQFPNYSSELNVNALLLGDSALYLCASSLYRGTSAETQYFGPGTRLLVL.

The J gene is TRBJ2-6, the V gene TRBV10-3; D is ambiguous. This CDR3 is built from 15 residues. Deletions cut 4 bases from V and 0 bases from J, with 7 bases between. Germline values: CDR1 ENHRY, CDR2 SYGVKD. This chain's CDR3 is CAISVGGSGANVLTF. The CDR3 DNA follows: TGTGCCATCAGTGTAGGTGGCTCTGGGGCCAACGTCCTGACTTTC.

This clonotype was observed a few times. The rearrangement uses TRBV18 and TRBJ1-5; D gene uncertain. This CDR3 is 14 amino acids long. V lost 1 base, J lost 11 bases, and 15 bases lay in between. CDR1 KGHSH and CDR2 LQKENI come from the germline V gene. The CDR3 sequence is CASSPQEGPTAQHF. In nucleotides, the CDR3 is TGTGCCAGCTCACCACAAGAAGGACCTACAGCCCAGCATTTT.

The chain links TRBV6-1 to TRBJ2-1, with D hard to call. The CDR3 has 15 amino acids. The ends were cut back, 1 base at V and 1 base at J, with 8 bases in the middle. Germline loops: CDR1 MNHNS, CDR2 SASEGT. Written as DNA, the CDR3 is TGTGCCAGCAGTGAAGGGCGCTGGTCCTACAATGAGCAGTTCTTC. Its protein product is CASSEGRWSYNEQFF.

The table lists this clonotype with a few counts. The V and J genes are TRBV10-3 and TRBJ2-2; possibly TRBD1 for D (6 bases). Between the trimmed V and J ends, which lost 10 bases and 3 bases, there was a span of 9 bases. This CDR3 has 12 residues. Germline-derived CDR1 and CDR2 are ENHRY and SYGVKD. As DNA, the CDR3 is TGTGCCACTCAGGGGTACACCGGGGAGCTGTTTTTT. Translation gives CATQGYTGELFF.

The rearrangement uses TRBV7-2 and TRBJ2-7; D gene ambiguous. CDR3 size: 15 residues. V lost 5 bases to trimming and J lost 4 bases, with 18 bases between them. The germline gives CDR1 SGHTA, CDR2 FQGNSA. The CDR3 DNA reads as TGTGCCAGCAGCGTCGCACAAGGGAACGTGTACGAGCAGTACTTC. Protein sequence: CASSVAQGNVYEQYF.

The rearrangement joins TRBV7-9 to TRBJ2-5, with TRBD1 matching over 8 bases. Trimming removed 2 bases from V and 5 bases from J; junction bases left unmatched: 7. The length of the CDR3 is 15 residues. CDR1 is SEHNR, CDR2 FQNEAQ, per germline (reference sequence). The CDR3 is CASSLTRTGRETQYF. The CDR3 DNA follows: TGTGCCAGCAGCTTAACCAGGACAGGGCGGGAGACCCAGTACTTC.

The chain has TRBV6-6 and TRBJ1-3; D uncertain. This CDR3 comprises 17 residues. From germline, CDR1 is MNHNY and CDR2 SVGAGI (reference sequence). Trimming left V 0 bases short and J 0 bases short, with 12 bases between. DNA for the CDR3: TGTGCCAGCAGTTACTCGTCCGGGGTACCCTCTGGAAACACCATATATTTT. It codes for CASSYSSGVPSGNTIYF.

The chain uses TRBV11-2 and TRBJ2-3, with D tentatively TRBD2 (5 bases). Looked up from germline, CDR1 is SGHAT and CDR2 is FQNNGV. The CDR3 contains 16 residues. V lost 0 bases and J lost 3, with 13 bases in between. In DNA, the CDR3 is TGTGCCAGCAGCTTAGATATTAGCGTAGGAACAGATACGCAGTATTTT. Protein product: CASSLDISVGTDTQYF.